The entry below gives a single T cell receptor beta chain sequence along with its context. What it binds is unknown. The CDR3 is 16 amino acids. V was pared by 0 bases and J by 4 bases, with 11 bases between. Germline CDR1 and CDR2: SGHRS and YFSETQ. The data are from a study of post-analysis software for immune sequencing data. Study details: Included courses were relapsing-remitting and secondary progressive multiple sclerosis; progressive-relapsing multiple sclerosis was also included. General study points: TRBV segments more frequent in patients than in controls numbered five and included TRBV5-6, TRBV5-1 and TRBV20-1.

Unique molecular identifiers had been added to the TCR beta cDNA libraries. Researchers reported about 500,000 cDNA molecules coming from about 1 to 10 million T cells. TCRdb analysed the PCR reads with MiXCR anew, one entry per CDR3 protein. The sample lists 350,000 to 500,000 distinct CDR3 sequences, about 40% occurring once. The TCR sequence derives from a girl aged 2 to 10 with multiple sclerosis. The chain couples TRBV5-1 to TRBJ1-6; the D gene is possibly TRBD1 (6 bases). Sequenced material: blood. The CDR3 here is CASSLVYGQYNSPLHF. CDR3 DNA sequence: TGCGCCAGCAGCTTGGTTTACGGACAGTATAATTCACCCCTCCACTTT. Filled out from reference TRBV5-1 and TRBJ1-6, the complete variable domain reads KAGVTQTPRYLIKTRGQQVTLSCSPISGHRSVSWYQQTPGQGLQFLFEYFSETQRNKGNFPGRFSGRQFSNSRSEMNVSTLELGDSALYLCASSLVYGQYNSPLHFGNGTRLTVT.